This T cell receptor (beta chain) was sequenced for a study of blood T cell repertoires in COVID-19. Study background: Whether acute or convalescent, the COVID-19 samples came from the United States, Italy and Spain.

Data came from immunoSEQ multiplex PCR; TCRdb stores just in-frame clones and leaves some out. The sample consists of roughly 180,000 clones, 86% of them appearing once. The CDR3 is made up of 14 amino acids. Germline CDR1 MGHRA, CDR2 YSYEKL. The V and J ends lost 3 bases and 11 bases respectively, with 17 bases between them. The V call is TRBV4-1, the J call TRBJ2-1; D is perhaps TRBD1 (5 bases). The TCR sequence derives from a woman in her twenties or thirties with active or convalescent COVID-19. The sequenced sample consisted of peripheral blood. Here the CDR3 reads CASSHQGLPVQQFF. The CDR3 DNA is TGCGCCAGCAGCCATCAGGGCCTCCCGGTTCAGCAGTTCTTC.